Listed here are 29 T cell receptor beta chains from one sample, sequenced in a study of T cells in women clearing cervical HPV infection. The protocol was immunoSEQ multiplex PCR, while the TCRdb copy is restricted to in-frame clones and leaves out a portion. Its table records about 16,000 clones. The sequencing sample was made of blood buffy coat. The receptor set was obtained from a woman between 18 and 69 years old with a cervical HPV16 infection that either progressed to CIN3+ or cleared (not recorded which).

On this clone itself: The read terminates 3 residues ahead of where the CDR3 ends, so the germline J gene completes it. This sequence joins TRBV15 and TRBJ1-5, with unresolved D. The CDR3 extends over 15 amino acids. Germline V gives CDR1 LNHNV, CDR2 YYDKDF (reference sequence). The V gene lost 0 bases and the J gene lost 2 bases, with 8 bases spanning the gap. This chain's CDR3 is CATSRDPGGNQPQHF. The CDR3 DNA, read in part, is TGTGCCACCAGCAGAGATCCAGGTGGCAATCAGCCC.

Regarding this clone: The CDR3 goes on 3 residues after the read ends, and that part is filled in from the germline J gene. The rearrangement joins TRBV2 to TRBJ1-3; D might be TRBD1 (5 bases). This CDR3 contains 17 residues. V lost 3 bases and J lost 0, with 15 bases in between. In germline, CDR1 is SNHLY, CDR2 FYNNEI. This chain's CDR3 is CASSDLSDRYSGNTIYF. CDR3 DNA (partial): TGTGCCAGCAGTGATTTGTCTGACAGATACTCTGGAAACACC.

Details on this clone: The read gets to within 3 residues of the CDR3 end, and the germline J gene fills in the rest. The chain employs TRBV20-1 and TRBJ2-7; 9 bases are a match to TRBD1. This CDR3 region has 14 residues. Germline V gene sequence: CDR1 DFQATT, CDR2 SNEGSKA (reference sequence). The trim removed 1 base at V and 3 bases at J, leaving 4 bases unmatched. CDR3: CSARGTGVGYEQYF. The sequenced CDR3 bases are TGCAGTGCTAGAGGGACAGGGGTGGGCTACGAG.

A word on this clone: The read finishes 3 residues shy of the CDR3 end, and the germline J gene is used to complete it. This chain uses TRBV5-1 with TRBJ2-5; 9 bases are a match to TRBD2. The CDR3 covers 11 residues. The germline gives CDR1 SGHRS, CDR2 YFSETQ. J gave up 5 bases and V 7 bases, and 0 bases lay outside the gene matches. The sequenced CDR3 bases are TGCGCCAGCGCGGGGGGGGAGACC. This codes for CASAGGET. The whole CDR3 protein is CASAGGETQYF.

Points on this clone: The read terminates 3 residues ahead of where the CDR3 ends, so the germline J gene completes it. The V call is TRBV5-1, the J call TRBJ1-2; the D is unclear. The CDR3 has 13 amino acids. Trimming shortened V by 4 bases and J by 1 base, and 8 bases separated the two germline ends. The germline gives CDR1 SGHRS, CDR2 YFSETQ. The CDR3 region is CASSPTLNYGYTF. The CDR3 DNA, read in part, is TGCGCCAGCAGCCCGACACTTAACTATGGC.

To note about this clone: The missing CDR3 end, 3 residues past where the read stops, is filled in from the germline J gene. The chain links TRBV10-3 to TRBJ2-2, with a weak D call TRBD1 (5 bases). The CDR3 runs to 12 residues. CDR1 is ENHRY, CDR2 SYGVKD, per germline. V shed 10 bases and J shed 3 bases, with 9 bases lying between them. CDR3 protein: CAKPGYTGELFF. CDR3 DNA (partial): TGTGCCAAACCAGGGTACACCGGGGAG.

Concerning this clone: The observed sequence ends 3 residues before the CDR3 terminus, with the missing tail filled in from the germline J gene. The rearrangement joins TRBV5-1 to TRBJ1-2, with D maybe TRBD1 (5 bases). Germline V gene lookup returns CDR1 SGHRS and CDR2 YFSETQ. V lost 2 bases and J 3 bases, leaving 14 bases between the germline ends. This CDR3 is built from 15 residues. The sequenced part of the CDR3 DNA is TGCGCCAGCAGCTTAGTGGGCAGGGCGGACTATGGC. Its protein product is CASSLVGRADYG. From start to end, the CDR3 is CASSLVGRADYGYTF.

Turning to this clone: The observed sequence ends 3 residues before the CDR3 terminus, with the missing tail filled in from the germline J gene. The chain employs TRBV6-2 or TRBV6-3 and TRBJ2-1; the D is unclear. The CDR3 is made up of 11 amino acids. Per germline, CDR1 MNHEY and CDR2 SVGEGT. V lost 2 bases and J lost 9, with 5 bases in between. The sequenced part of the CDR3 DNA is TGTGCCAGCAGTTACCGACTTGAG. Translation gives CASSYRLE. The CDR3 as a whole reads CASSYRLEQFF.

Concerning this clone: A read error may produce the germline difference seen at one junction end. The read is 3 residues too short to cover the CDR3 end, so that end is filled in from the germline J gene. The chain joins TRBV4-2 to TRBJ2-3, with D possibly being TRBD1 or TRBD2 (5 bases each). Germline CDR1 reads LGHNA; CDR2 reads YNFKEQ. The CDR3 is 17 amino acids. Incomplete CDR3 DNA: TGCGCCAGCAGCCAAGGAGGAGGACAAGAGGTCACAGATACG. It encodes CASSQGGGQEVTDT. The full CDR3 sequence reads CASSQGGGQEVTDTQYF.

Comment on this clone: The CDR3 extends 3 residues past the end of the read, so its final part is completed from the germline J gene. The chain has TRBV5-1 and TRBJ1-4; possibly TRBD1 for D (5 bases). Trimming removed 2 bases from V and 7 bases from J, with 12 bases in between. There are 14 residues in the CDR3. Germline values: CDR1 SGHRS, CDR2 YFSETQ. CDR3 DNA, as far as it was read: TGCGCCAGCAGCTTTTGGGGGGGTAGTGAAAAA. This gives the protein CASSFWGGSEK. In full, the CDR3 reads CASSFWGGSEKLFF.

As for this clone: Coverage ceases 3 residues before the CDR3 finishes, and the germline J gene fills in the end. The J gene is TRBJ2-3, the V gene TRBV5-1, with 12 positions matching TRBD2. V trimming: 4 bases; J trimming: 4 bases; junction bases outside the gene matches: 4. Germline CDR1 is SGHRS and CDR2 is YFSETQ. The length of the CDR3 is 15 residues. The covered CDR3 bases are TGCGCCAGCAGCCGGACTAGCGGGACCCCAGATACG. The encoded protein is CASSRTSGTPDT. The whole CDR3 reads CASSRTSGTPDTQYF.

The sequenced part of the CDR3 DNA is TGTGCCAGCAGTGAAAACATTAACTATGGC. This translates into CASSENINYG. In full, the CDR3 reads CASSENINYGYTF. The V and J genes are TRBV2 and TRBJ1-2; D is uncertain. The sequenced fragment ends 3 residues before the CDR3 boundary, so the rest is inferred from the germline J gene. Looked up from germline, CDR1 is SNHLY and CDR2 is FYNNEI. This CDR3 contains 13 residues. The ends were cut back, 2 bases at V and 1 base at J, with 5 bases in the middle.

Its frequency marks this clone as medium-sized. Read sequence stops 3 residues before the CDR3 end, and the germline J gene provides the missing end. The rearrangement joins TRBV19 to TRBJ2-1; 14 nucleotides line up with TRBD2. Trimming cost V 3 bases and J 9 bases; bases outside gene matches: 13. The CDR3 has 18 residues. Per germline, CDR1 LNHDA and CDR2 SQIVND (reference sequence). The CDR3 region is CASSMTSGGAGPHAEQFF. The part of the CDR3 DNA that was read is TGTGCCAGTAGTATGACTAGCGGGGGGGCCGGCCCACACGCTGAG.

About this clone itself: The CDR3 end is not reached by the read, which stops 3 residues before it; the germline J gene fills it in. The V and J genes are TRBV2 and TRBJ2-2, with D hard to call. The germline CDR1 and CDR2 sequences are SNHLY and FYNNEI. The CDR3 contains 12 residues. V was shortened by 8 bases and J by 6 bases, with 10 bases between the two germline ends. The sequenced part of the CDR3 DNA is TGTGCCAGCTGCCTGGTAGCCGGGGAG. Its protein product is CASCLVAGE. The full CDR3 protein is CASCLVAGELFF.

To note about this clone: The read terminates 3 residues ahead of where the CDR3 ends, so the germline J gene completes it. J is TRBJ2-5 and V is TRBV6-2 or TRBV6-3; 8 bases map to TRBD2. The CDR3 has 16 residues. Germline CDR1 reads MNHEY; CDR2 reads SVGEGT. V dropped 4 bases and J dropped 5; count of bases not matched to a gene: 12. The CDR3 sequence: CASSSVYSGVRETQYF. The sequenced CDR3 bases are TGTGCCAGCAGTTCCGTGTATAGCGGGGTAAGGGAGACC.

Concerning this clone: Read sequence stops 3 residues before the CDR3 end, and the germline J gene provides the missing end. The chain carries TRBV2 and TRBJ1-1; 8 nucleotides line up with TRBD1. This CDR3 is 15 amino acids long. After removal of 2 bases from V and 0 bases from J, the junction contained 2 bases not matched to a gene. CDR1 and CDR2 from the germline V gene are SNHLY and FYNNEI. The CDR3: CASSETGGMNTEAFF. The sequenced CDR3 bases are TGTGCCAGCAGTGAAACAGGGGGTATGAACACTGAA.

With regard to this clone: Sequencing ends 3 residues short of the CDR3 end; the germline J gene provides the rest. This chain connects TRBV5-4 to TRBJ2-7; D remains unclear. The V end lost 3 bases, the J end lost 1 base, and 5 bases lay between the germline ends. There are 12 residues in the CDR3. CDR1 is SGHNT and CDR2 is YYREEE in the germline V gene (reference sequence). CDR3 DNA (partial): TGTGCCAGCAGCTCAAAATCCTACGAG. It specifies CASSSKSYE. The whole CDR3 sequence is CASSSKSYEQYF. The variable domain in full, completed from reference TRBV5-4 and TRBJ2-7, reads ETGVTQSPTHLIKTRGQQVTLRCSSQSGHNTVSWYQQALGQGPQFIFQYYREEENGRGNFPPRFSGLQFPNYSSELNVNALELDDSALYLCASSSKSYEQYFGPGTRLTVT.

A note on this clone: The read is 3 residues too short to cover the CDR3 end, so that end is filled in from the germline J gene. The rearrangement joins TRBV18 to TRBJ1-1, with 9 bases fitting TRBD1. The CDR3 totals 15 residues. The germline V gene encodes CDR1 KGHSH and CDR2 LQKENI. CDR3 bases read: TGTGCCAGCTCACCCGGGACAGGGACCATCAATGAG. Amino acids: CASSPGTGTINE. The entire CDR3 reads CASSPGTGTINEAFF.

Concerning this clone: Read sequence stops 3 residues before the CDR3 end, and the germline J gene provides the missing end. The chain couples TRBV3-1 (or the pseudogene TRBV3-2) to TRBJ2-7; D is perhaps TRBD2 (6 bases). Germline V lookup: CDR1 LGHDT, CDR2 YNNKEL (reference sequence). Trimming left V 0 bases short and J 4 bases short, with 13 bases between. This CDR3 contains 15 residues. The CDR3 protein is CASSQDQGLLYEQYF. Incomplete CDR3 DNA: TGTGCCAGCAGCCAAGATCAGGGACTCCTGTACGAG.

As to this clone: The read ends 3 residues early relative to the CDR3; the germline J gene fills the gap. The chain carries TRBV9 and TRBJ2-3; 10 bases are a match to TRBD1. Trimming took 2 bases from V and 3 from J; bases not matched to a gene: 6. The CDR3 loop spans 16 amino acids. Germline-derived CDR1 and CDR2 are SGDLS and YYNGEE. The sequenced CDR3 bases are TGTGCCAGCAGCGTCGGGACAGGGGTCAGAACAGATACG. Its protein is CASSVGTGVRTDT. The complete CDR3 reads CASSVGTGVRTDTQYF.

Notes on this clone: The read finishes 3 residues shy of the CDR3 end, and the germline J gene is used to complete it. The chain has TRBV20-1 and TRBJ2-1; 8 bases match TRBD2. V shed 2 bases and J 5 bases; nucleotides not matched to a gene: 5. Germline CDR1 reads DFQATT; CDR2 reads SNEGSKA (reference sequence). The CDR3 runs 14 residues. The part of the CDR3 DNA that was read is TGCAGTGCTAGAACCCAGCGGGGGAACAATGAG. Translated, it gives CSARTQRGNNE. The entire CDR3 protein reads CSARTQRGNNEQFF.

On this clone itself: Read coverage stops 3 residues before the CDR3 terminus; the germline J gene supplies the remainder. V and J are TRBV13 and TRBJ2-7, with 12 bases that match TRBD2. The germline V gene has CDR1 PRHDT and CDR2 FYEKMQ (reference sequence). V lost 0 bases, J lost 6 bases, and 9 bases stayed unmatched. This CDR3 spans 17 amino acids. The covered CDR3 bases are TGTGCCAGCAGCTTAGGGACTAGCGGGGGAGGGTTCGTCGAG. Translating gives CASSLGTSGGGFVE. The whole CDR3 sequence reads CASSLGTSGGGFVEQYF.

Concerning this clone itself: The read ends 3 residues early relative to the CDR3; the germline J gene fills the gap. The rearrangement joins TRBV29-1 to TRBJ1-2; 10 nucleotides line up with TRBD1. CDR1 is SQVTM and CDR2 is ANQGSEA in the germline V gene. V dropped 6 bases and J dropped 2; count of bases not matched to a gene: 12. The CDR3 has 16 amino acids. The chain's CDR3 is CSVDSNRDRGNYGYTF. The CDR3 bases that were read are TGCAGCGTCGACTCCAATCGGGACAGGGGCAACTATGGC. The whole variable domain, filled in from reference TRBV29-1 and TRBJ1-2, reads SAVISQKPSRDICQRGTSLTIQCQVDSQVTMMFWYRQQPGQSLTLIATANQGSEATYESGFVIDKFPISRPNLTFSTLTVSNMSPEDSSIYLCSVDSNRDRGNYGYTFGSGTRLTVV.

On this clone itself: The CDR3 end falls 3 residues outside the read, so it is completed with the germline J gene. This chain uses TRBV7-9 with TRBJ2-3; TRBD1 matches at 8 bases. The CDR3 extends over 14 amino acids. CDR1 and CDR2 (germline): SEHNR, FQNEAQ (reference sequence). The trim removed 7 bases at V and 2 bases at J, leaving 5 bases unmatched. The CDR3 here is CASTDRGITDTQYF. The sequenced part of the CDR3 DNA is TGTGCCAGCACCGACAGGGGTATCACAGATACG.

To note about this clone: From the germline J gene comes the end of the CDR3, since the read stops 3 residues before it. The chain recombines TRBV10-3 with TRBJ1-6; D is undetermined. Germline V gene sequence: CDR1 ENHRY, CDR2 SYGVKD. This CDR3 is built from 15 residues. With 2 bases removed from V and 7 bases from J, the gap between germline ends came to 12 bases. The part of the CDR3 DNA that was read is TGTGCCATCAGTGAGGGCTCCCGGGGAAATTCACCC. It encodes CAISEGSRGNSP. The CDR3 as a whole reads CAISEGSRGNSPLHF.

About this clone: The CDR3 extends 3 residues past the end of the read, so its final part is completed from the germline J gene. The chain is built from TRBV2 and TRBJ1-2; TRBD1 aligns across 7 bases. Germline lookup yields CDR1 SNHLY and CDR2 FYNNEI. The CDR3 covers 15 residues. With V trimmed by 6 bases and J by 4 bases, 11 bases remained unmatched. The CDR3 reads CASRAARDSIYGYTF. Incomplete CDR3 DNA: TGTGCCAGCAGAGCCGCCCGGGACAGCATCTATGGC.

About this clone itself: The read terminates 3 residues ahead of where the CDR3 ends, so the germline J gene completes it. The chain links TRBV15 to TRBJ1-2, with D maybe TRBD1 (5 bases). In germline, CDR1 is LNHNV, CDR2 YYDKDF (reference sequence). The CDR3 length is 13 residues. V was pared by 3 bases and J by 2 bases, with 7 bases between. The CDR3 bases that were read are TGTGCCACCAGCAGGGCAGGGAACTATGGC. Residues: CATSRAGNYG. The whole CDR3 sequence is CATSRAGNYGYTF.

As concerns this clone: The DNA ends 3 residues before the CDR3 does, and the rest of the CDR3 is filled in from the germline J gene. The chain employs TRBV19 and TRBJ1-1, with D perhaps matching TRBD1 (6 bases). Trimming took off 4 bases at V and 5 bases at J, with 14 bases between the two ends. This CDR3 has 14 residues. CDR1 LNHDA and CDR2 SQIVND come from the germline V gene (reference sequence). CDR3 region: CASSRQVYGTEAFF. CDR3 DNA, as far as it was read: TGTGCCAGTAGTAGACAGGTTTACGGAACTGAA.

Its frequency marks this clone as large. The read terminates 3 residues before the CDR3 end, so the remaining end is supplied by the germline J gene. The genes are TRBV19 and TRBJ1-2, with D hard to call. Germline V CDR1 and CDR2: LNHDA, SQIVND (reference sequence). This CDR3 region has 13 residues. V dropped 5 bases and J dropped 3 bases, with 10 bases sitting between them. The CDR3 DNA, read in part, is TGTGCCAGTAGTCCCACCCTACACTATGGC. Its protein product is CASSPTLHYG. The whole CDR3 sequence is CASSPTLHYGYTF.